The rows below give T cell receptor beta chains drawn from one sample of a study of long-term antiretroviral therapy in people with HIV. Here immunoSEQ multiplex PCR was the method, and the copy in TCRdb shows in-frame clones only, minus some. The repertoire holds some 34,000 clones, more than 75% seen once, with 3% to 3.5% in the top ten. The starting material was unsorted PBMCs, obtained 1.9 years after starting antiretroviral therapy. Source of these receptors: a man younger than 35 with HIV. The CDR3 runs from the conserved cysteine through the conserved F or W. The D gene is left open where the match is weak. For some rows the clone size is stated as once, few or many, or as a class when expanded; others skip it.

clone size	V gene	D gene	J gene	CDR3 protein	CDR3 DNA
.	TRBV5-8	TRBD1	TRBJ1-1	CASSLQGASTEAFF	TGTGCCAGCAGCTTACAGGGGGCGAGCACTGAAGCTTTCTTT
.	TRBV6-1	.	TRBJ2-7	CASGRVAYEQYF	TGTGCCAGCGGCCGGGTCGCCTACGAGCAGTACTTC
.	TRBV7-2	.	TRBJ1-4	CASSFGGTNEKLFF	TGTGCCAGCAGCTTCGGGGGGACTAATGAAAAACTGTTTTTT
.	TRBV10-2	TRBD1	TRBJ1-2	CASKPGQGRGYTF	TGCGCCAGCAAACCGGGACAGGGACGCGGCTACACCTTC
.	TRBV4-2	.	TRBJ1-2	CASSQFGGGDYGYTF	TGTGCCAGCAGCCAGTTCGGGGGGGGAGACTATGGCTACACCTTC
.	TRBV11-2	.	TRBJ2-5	CASSRTGAQETQYF	TGTGCCAGCAGCCGGACGGGGGCCCAAGAGACCCAGTACTTC
.	TRBV10-3	TRBD1	TRBJ1-3	CAISGGQGAMVSGNTIYF	TGTGCCATCAGTGGGGGACAGGGGGCCATGGTCTCTGGAAACACCATATATTTT
.	TRBV12-2	.	TRBJ2-2	CASRRFTGELFF	TGTGCAAGTCGCCGTTTTACCGGGGAGCTGTTTTTT
.	TRBV5-1	.	TRBJ1-6	CASSLLGVVGRGSPLHF	TGCGCCAGCAGCTTGCTGGGGGTGGTGGGCAGGGGATCACCCCTCCACTTT
.	TRBV6-5	.	TRBJ1-6	CASSPPGSPLHF	TGTGCCAGCAGCCCCCCCGGTTCACCCCTCCACTTT
.	TRBV19	.	TRBJ1-5	CASSIRDSNQPQHF	TGTGCCAGTAGTATCCGGGATAGCAATCAGCCCCAGCATTTT
.	TRBV20-1	.	TRBJ2-7	CSARNPDGQYF	TGCAGTGCTAGGAACCCGGACGGGCAGTACTTC
.	TRBV9	.	TRBJ2-5	CASSPNVIWKQETQYF	TGTGCCAGCAGCCCCAACGTAATCTGGAAGCAAGAGACCCAGTACTTC
.	TRBV6-1	.	TRBJ2-3	CASSEALSGGDTQYF	TGTGCCAGCAGTGAAGCGTTGTCAGGAGGAGATACGCAGTATTTT
.	TRBV5-1	.	TRBJ2-7	CASSLGLGGSFYEQYF	TGCGCCAGCAGCTTGGGGTTAGGGGGTTCTTTTTACGAGCAGTACTTC
.	TRBV4-2	TRBD2	TRBJ2-3	CASSQSTSGGALDTQYF	TGTGCCAGCAGCCAATCCACTAGCGGGGGGGCCCTGGATACGCAGTATTTT
.	TRBV7-3	.	TRBJ2-1	CASSLLAGNSYNEQFF	TGTGCCAGCAGCTTATTGGCAGGGAACTCCTACAATGAGCAGTTCTTC
few	TRBV19	TRBD2	TRBJ2-1	CASSIGLADYNEQFF	TGTGCCAGTAGTATTGGTCTAGCGGATTACAATGAGCAGTTCTTC
few	TRBV2	TRBD1	TRBJ2-5	CASRRAGTGSTQYF	TGTGCCAGCAGGCGCGCCGGGACAGGGTCGACCCAGTACTTC
.	TRBV28	.	TRBJ2-7	CASSRTPEGGYEQYF	TGTGCCAGCAGTAGGACGCCCGAGGGGGGGTACGAGCAGTACTTC
.	TRBV11-3	.	TRBJ2-2	CASSLEGGVTGELFF	TGTGCCAGCAGCTTAGAGGGGGGAGTCACCGGGGAGCTGTTTTTT
.	TRBV7-8	.	TRBJ2-7	CASSWTETLYEQYF	TGTGCCAGCAGCTGGACAGAGACACTCTACGAGCAGTACTTC
.	TRBV11-2	.	TRBJ2-6	CASSEYRAGANVLTF	TGTGCCAGCAGCGAATACAGGGCTGGGGCCAACGTCCTGACTTTC
.	TRBV7-8	.	TRBJ2-5	CASSLIGGETQYF	TGTGCCAGCAGCTTAATTGGGGGAGAGACCCAGTACTTC
.	TRBV30	.	TRBJ2-4	CAWEESRAKNIQYF	TGTGCCTGGGAGGAAAGTCGGGCCAAAAACATTCAGTACTTC
.	TRBV6-6	.	TRBJ1-2	CASSYGMSEPSWGYTF	TGTGCCAGCAGTTATGGAATGTCGGAACCATCGTGGGGCTACACCTTC
.	TRBV6-4	.	TRBJ1-1	CASSDRAGNTEAFF	TGTGCCAGCAGTGACAGGGCGGGGAACACTGAAGCTTTCTTT
few	TRBV6-1	TRBD1	TRBJ1-6	CASSGGTGGNSPLHF	TGTGCCAGCAGTGGAGGGACAGGGGGGAATTCACCCCTCCACTTT
.	TRBV11-2	.	TRBJ1-2	CASSPETNYGYTF	TGTGCCAGCAGCCCAGAGACAAATTATGGCTACACCTTC
.	TRBV27	.	TRBJ1-6	CASKDGLNSPLHF	TGTGCCAGCAAAGACGGCCTTAATTCACCCCTCCACTTT
.	TRBV28	.	TRBJ2-3	CASSLPPGDTQYF	TGTGCCAGCAGTTTACCCCCAGGCGATACGCAGTATTTT
.	TRBV5-4	.	TRBJ2-2	CASSPDPETGELFF	TGTGCCAGCAGCCCGGACCCGGAGACCGGGGAGCTGTTTTTT
.	TRBV2	TRBD1	TRBJ2-7	CASNGQGQGEQYF	TGTGCCAGCAATGGACAGGGGCAGGGCGAGCAGTACTTC
.	TRBV23-1	TRBD2	TRBJ2-4	CASSQEGPGTSGTKNIQYF	TGCGCCAGCAGTCAAGAAGGCCCGGGGACTAGCGGAACCAAAAACATTCAGTACTTC
.	TRBV4-1	TRBD2	TRBJ2-5	CASSLNDATRGGRETQYF	TGCGCCAGCAGCCTCAACGACGCTACCCGGGGGGGCAGAGAGACCCAGTACTTC
once	TRBV11-2	.	TRBJ2-2	CASSAGLYTGELFF	TGTGCCAGCAGCGCAGGACTCTACACCGGGGAGCTGTTTTTT
.	TRBV29-1	TRBD1	TRBJ1-1	CSVAPGQGMNTEAFF	TGCAGCGTTGCCCCCGGACAGGGAATGAACACTGAAGCTTTCTTT
.	TRBV6-1	.	TRBJ2-1	CATHRENNEQFF	TGTGCCACCCACCGGGAAAACAATGAGCAGTTCTTC
.	TRBV9	TRBD2	TRBJ2-3	CASSVGLATEGDTQYF	TGTGCCAGCAGCGTAGGACTAGCGACCGAAGGAGATACGCAGTATTTT
.	TRBV19	.	TRBJ1-3	CATTSFVSGNTIYF	TGTGCCACCACATCGTTCGTCTCTGGAAACACCATATATTTT
.	TRBV29-1	.	TRBJ1-2	CSVESAGLGYTF	TGCAGCGTTGAATCGGCAGGGTTAGGCTACACCTTC
.	TRBV6-1	TRBD1	TRBJ1-5	CASRRQGGHQPQHF	TGTGCCAGCAGACGACAGGGGGGACATCAGCCCCAGCATTTT
.	TRBV7-3	.	TRBJ2-1	CASSLNMGAVNEQFF	TGTGCCAGCAGCTTAAATATGGGGGCGGTTAATGAGCAGTTCTTC